The 10 T cell receptor beta chains given below trace back to one sample, sequenced in a study of metastatic and nonmetastatic thyroid tumors. All patients reached thyroid surgery having received no treatment beforehand. TCRdb redid the clone calls on the PCR reads using MiXCR. The sample has approximately 23,000 clones; less than 45% are singletons. The sequenced sample consisted of blood. The receptors shown here come from a male donor with papillary thyroid cancer or a benign thyroid nodule (not recorded which). Some clones in this sample may be carry-over from other donors' samples.

The V and J genes are TRBV3-1 and TRBJ2-7; D ambiguous. Per the germline V gene, CDR1 is LGHDT and CDR2 is YNNKEL (reference sequence). With 0 bases removed from V and 2 bases from J, the gap between germline ends came to 2 bases. The CDR3 contains 12 residues. CDR3 sequence reads: CASSQDAYEQYF. The CDR3, as DNA: TGTGCCAGCAGCCAAGATGCCTACGAGCAGTACTTC.

V is TRBV2 and J is TRBJ1-6; 8 nucleotides agree with TRBD1. The CDR3 runs 14 residues. The germline gives CDR1 SNHLY, CDR2 FYNNEI. The junction had 5 bases not matched to a gene; V was cut back by 4 bases and J by 9 bases. Here the CDR3 DNA reads TGTGCCAGCAGTGGACAGGGGTTGGGTTCACCCCTCCACTTT. Translation: CASSGQGLGSPLHF. Complete variable domain (other parts from reference TRBV2 and TRBJ1-6): EPEVTQTPSHQVTQMGQEVILRCVPISNHLYFYWYRQILGQKVEFLVSFYNNEISEKSEIFDDQFSVERPDGSNFTLKIRSTKLEDSAMYFCASSGQGLGSPLHFGNGTRLTVT.

The J gene is TRBJ1-1, the V gene TRBV7-2; 7 nucleotides agree with TRBD1. The junction had 1 base not matched to a gene; V was cut back by 1 base and J by 5 bases. The CDR3 has 13 amino acids. CDR1 and CDR2 from the germline V gene are SGHTA and FQGNSA. The CDR3 DNA reads TGTGCCAGCAGCTTAGACAGGGGTACTGAAGCTTTCTTT. It yields the protein CASSLDRGTEAFF.

The chain links TRBV14 to TRBJ2-6; D remains unclear. The CDR3 totals 15 residues. From germline, CDR1 is SGHDN and CDR2 FVKESK. Between the trimmed V and J ends, which lost 5 bases and 0 bases, there was a span of 8 bases. DNA for the CDR3: TGTGCCAGCAGCGAGACGGACTCTGGGGCCAACGTCCTGACTTTC. This encodes CASSETDSGANVLTF.

This clone is labeled medium-sized. The chain recombines TRBV4-2 with TRBJ2-3, with TRBD2 matching over 12 bases. Germline trimming cut 4 bases from V and 1 base from J; bases unmatched to any gene: 12. The CDR3 is 19 amino acids. CDR1 is LGHNA, CDR2 YNFKEQ, per germline. The CDR3 loop is CASSPTSTSGRVRTDTQYF. DNA for the CDR3: TGTGCCAGCAGCCCAACTTCGACTAGCGGGAGAGTCCGCACAGATACGCAGTATTTT.

Judged by abundance, this clone is medium-sized. The chain couples TRBV20-1 to TRBJ2-7; D unclear. Germline values: CDR1 DFQATT, CDR2 SNEGSKA (reference sequence). The CDR3 is 17 amino acids. V was shortened by 1 base and J by 0 bases, with 19 bases between the two germline ends. The CDR3 protein is CSARAPRVAESSYEQYF. The CDR3 DNA reads TGCAGTGCTAGAGCCCCTCGAGTAGCCGAAAGCTCCTACGAGCAGTACTTC.

This clone is classed as medium-sized. The chain is built from TRBV6-1 and TRBJ2-7; perhaps TRBD2 as D (6 bases). Trimming took off 5 bases at V and 3 bases at J, with 14 bases between the two ends. This CDR3 is built from 14 residues. CDR1 and CDR2 from the germline V gene are MNHNS and SASEGT. For the CDR3, the DNA is TGTGCCAGCAGTTTCCGGGAGAAGGTCTACGAGCAGTACTTC. Encoded protein: CASSFREKVYEQYF.

This clone has more than one count but fewer than ten. The chain uses TRBV6-6 and TRBJ2-2; TRBD1 agrees at 9 bases. The trim removed 0 bases at V and 4 bases at J, leaving 6 bases unmatched. This CDR3 contains 17 residues. Germline V CDR1 and CDR2: MNHNY, SVGAGI (reference sequence). The DNA of the CDR3 is TGTGCCAGCAGTTACTCCAGCCGGGACAGGGTCACCGGGGAGCTGTTTTTT. This sequence encodes CASSYSSRDRVTGELFF.

The chain uses TRBV11-3 and TRBJ2-3, with D hard to call. V shed 2 bases and J shed 6 bases, with 9 bases lying between them. Germline CDR1 reads SGHNT; CDR2 reads YENEEA. This CDR3 region has 13 residues. CDR3 sequence: CASSLNRPDTQYF. CDR3 DNA sequence: TGTGCCAGCAGCTTAAATCGCCCGGATACGCAGTATTTT.

This clone has only a few counts. This chain links TRBV12-3 or TRBV12-4 with TRBJ1-2; 10 positions agree with TRBD1. This CDR3 region has 16 residues. V lost 8 bases and J lost 1; bases outside the gene matches: 10. The CDR3 DNA follows: TGTGCCAGCGGACCGAGGGACAGGGGAATTAACTATGGCTACACCTTC. It translates to CASGPRDRGINYGYTF.